One sample yielded the 8 T cell receptor beta chains listed below, sequenced in a study of blood T cells in healthy people across ages. A second PCR of 7 to 11 cycles used a sample-barcoded 5' primer and a J-beta primer mix. Using its own MiXCR run on the 5' RACE reads, TCRdb lists one record per CDR3 protein. The sample has some 1.8 million distinct CDR3 sequences, about 39% seen once. The sample was blood. These receptors came from a human donor in good health.

This clonotype has just a few counts. The genes are TRBV7-6 and TRBJ1-1; 8 nucleotides match TRBD1. The ends lost 4 bases at V and 0 bases at J; junction bases unmatched: 10. CDR1 and CDR2 from the germline V gene are SGHVS and FNYEAQ. This CDR3 region has 17 residues. CDR3 in amino acids: CASSSWTGLGMNTEAFF. DNA for the CDR3: TGTGCCAGCAGCTCGTGGACAGGGTTGGGTATGAACACTGAAGCTTTCTTT.

A word on this clonotype: Germline is not matched at one junction end, which may reflect a read error. The genes are TRBV7-3 and TRBJ2-3; D uncertain. The CDR3 covers 13 residues. CDR1 SGHTA and CDR2 FQGTGA come from the germline V gene. Written as DNA, the CDR3 is TGTGCCACCAGCTTTTTCATCACAGATACGCAGTATTTT. Amino acid sequence: CATSFFITDTQYF.

In its sample, this clonotype was seen a few times. The genes are TRBV7-2 and TRBJ2-3; 7 nucleotides agree with TRBD2. This CDR3 is 17 amino acids long. CDR1 SGHTA and CDR2 FQGNSA come from the germline V gene. Losses at the gene ends were 5 bases for V and 2 bases for J; bases not matched to a gene: 13. CDR3 protein: CASSPGKTSYYTDTQYF. In nucleotides, the CDR3 is TGTGCCAGCAGCCCCGGGAAGACTAGCTACTACACAGATACGCAGTATTTT.

This clonotype appeared once. The rearrangement uses TRBV4-1 and TRBJ1-1; D not certain. The germline CDR1 and CDR2 sequences are MGHRA and YSYEKL. Trimming pared 4 bases from V and 8 bases from J, leaving 14 bases between. The CDR3 runs 13 residues. Here the CDR3 DNA reads TGCGCCAGCAGCCTCCTTGGACTGAACGAAGCTTTCTTT. Amino acid sequence: CASSLLGLNEAFF.

CDR3 in amino acids: CASSLDRTGSDEQFF. Here the CDR3 DNA reads TGTGCCAGCAGCTTAGATCGGACAGGGTCGGATGAGCAGTTCTTC. J is TRBJ2-1 and V is TRBV11-3; 8 nucleotides agree with TRBD1. Looked up from germline, CDR1 is SGHNT and CDR2 is YENEEA. This CDR3 region has 15 residues. Losses at the gene ends were 0 bases for V and 8 bases for J; bases not matched to a gene: 6.

This CDR3 is CASSKALPLTGVYNEQFF. As DNA, the CDR3 is TGTGCCAGCAGCAAGGCTTTGCCCTTGACAGGGGTATACAATGAGCAGTTCTTC. The V and J genes are TRBV7-6 and TRBJ2-1; 8 positions match TRBD1. J was trimmed by 4 bases and V by 5 bases; bases with no gene match: 16. The CDR3 runs 18 residues. Germline V gene sequence: CDR1 SGHVS, CDR2 FNYEAQ.

This clonotype was picked up many times. J is TRBJ2-7 and V is TRBV7-9; no definite D call. The CDR3 sequence is 12 residues long. V lost 1 base to trimming and J lost 6 bases, with 7 bases between them. The germline gives CDR1 SEHNR, CDR2 FQNEAQ (reference sequence). Here the CDR3 DNA reads TGTGCCAGCAGCTTAGGCGGAGCCGAGCAGTACTTC. It codes for CASSLGGAEQYF.

The sample holds a few counts of this clonotype. The rearrangement uses TRBV5-1 and TRBJ1-1, with D unresolved. Germline V CDR1 and CDR2: SGHRS, YFSETQ. The CDR3 is 14 amino acids. V was cut by 5 bases and J by 2 bases, with 13 bases left in between. The CDR3 bases are TGCGCCAGCAGGACTGGGTCGGTCAACACTGAAGCTTTCTTT. It yields the protein CASRTGSVNTEAFF.